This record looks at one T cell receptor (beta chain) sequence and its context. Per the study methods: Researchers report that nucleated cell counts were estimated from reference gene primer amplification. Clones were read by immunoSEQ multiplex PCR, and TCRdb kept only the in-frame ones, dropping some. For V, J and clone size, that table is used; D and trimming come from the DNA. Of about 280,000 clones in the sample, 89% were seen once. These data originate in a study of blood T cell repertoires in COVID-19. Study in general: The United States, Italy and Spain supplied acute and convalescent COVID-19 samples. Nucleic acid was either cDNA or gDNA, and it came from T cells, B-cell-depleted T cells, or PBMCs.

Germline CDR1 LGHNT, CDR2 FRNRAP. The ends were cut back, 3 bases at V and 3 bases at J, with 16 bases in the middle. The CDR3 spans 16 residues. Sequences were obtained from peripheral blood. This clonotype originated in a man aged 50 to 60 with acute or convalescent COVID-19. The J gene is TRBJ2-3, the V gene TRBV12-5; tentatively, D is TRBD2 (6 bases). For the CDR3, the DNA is TGTGCTAGTGGTTTCCCCCCGGAGGGGCCGACAGATACGCAGTATTTT. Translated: CASGFPPEGPTDTQYF.